Presented here are 12 T cell receptor beta chains from one specimen sequenced in a study of beta chain features in type 1 diabetes. Overall study findings and caveats: TCRB CDR3s were moderately but significantly shorter in Type 1 diabetes patients in all four CD4+ subsets.

Which antigens these TCRs recognize remains unknown. The investigators reverse transcribed all of the isolated RNA, so they sequenced expressed TCRB transcripts. Assay used: immunoSEQ multiplex PCR; TCRdb lists only in-frame clones, some missing. Found here are 150,000 to 170,000 clones, around a tenth of them singletons; the top ten hold under 0.55%. Input material: central memory CD4+ T cells from blood. The receptors derive from a man aged 25-40 years with type 1 diabetes.

V and J are TRBV18 and TRBJ1-1; D is possibly TRBD1 (5 bases). From germline, CDR1 is KGHSH and CDR2 LQKENI. Trimming pared 6 bases from V and 1 base from J, leaving 9 bases between. CDR3 size: 13 residues. CDR3 amino acids: CASSQDRNTEAFF. The CDR3 DNA sequence: TGTGCCAGCTCGCAAGACAGGAACACTGAAGCTTTCTTT.

The J gene is TRBJ2-5, the V gene TRBV27; D not certain. Germline V lookup: CDR1 MNHEY, CDR2 SMNVEV (reference sequence). Trimming shortened V by 2 bases and J by 2 bases, and 12 bases separated the two germline ends. The CDR3 is made up of 15 amino acids. CDR3 sequence: CASSLTYFVQETQYF. The CDR3 DNA sequence: TGTGCCAGCAGTTTAACCTACTTCGTACAAGAGACCCAGTACTTC.

V is TRBV6-6 and J is TRBJ2-5, with 14 nucleotides matching TRBD2. CDR1 is MNHNY, CDR2 SVGAGI, per germline (reference sequence). V shed 7 bases, J shed 5 bases, and the junction held 6 bases outside the gene matches. The CDR3 consists of 15 residues. The CDR3 DNA reads TGTGCCAGCACCCAGGGACTAGCGGGAGTTGAGACCCAGTACTTC. As protein: CASTQGLAGVETQYF.

This clone occurred a few times. The gene calls are TRBV18 and TRBJ1-1; D is uncertain. The CDR3 runs to 16 residues. Germline V lookup: CDR1 KGHSH, CDR2 LQKENI. Trimming pared 3 bases from V and 6 bases from J, leaving 20 bases between. In nucleotides, the CDR3 is TGTGCCAGCTCACCGGGAGACTTAGCAGGCGGGGCTGAAGCTTTCTTT. Translating gives CASSPGDLAGGAEAFF.

J is TRBJ2-5 and V is TRBV18; TRBD2 is a possible D gene (5 bases). With the DNA end fitting TRBJ2-7 better, the J assignment may be wrong. Looked up from germline, CDR1 is KGHSH and CDR2 is LQKENI. The CDR3 sequence is 13 residues long. The CDR3 region has the DNA TGTGCCAGCTCACCCGGGGTCGGCGGCGAGCAGTACTTC. Amino acid sequence: CASSPGVGGEQYF.

The sample holds a few counts of this clone. Other DNA sequences in this sample translate to the same CDR3. This chain connects TRBV4-3 to TRBJ2-1; a weak D match, TRBD2 (6 bases). Trimming removed 1 base at V and 0 bases at J, with 7 bases between. CDR1 and CDR2 (germline): LGHNA, YSLEER. The CDR3 extends over 15 amino acids. The DNA of the CDR3 is TGCGCCAGCAGCCAAGGACTAGACTCCTACAATGAGCAGTTCTTC. Protein: CASSQGLDSYNEQFF.

For this clone: One end of the junction fails to match germline, which may point to a read error. The rearrangement joins TRBV29-1 to TRBJ1-1, with D uncertain. CDR1 and CDR2 from the germline V gene are SQVTM and ANQGSEA. The CDR3 runs 11 residues. The CDR3 nucleotides are TGCAGCGTTGAAGAAGGCCCCAGGTGTTTATTT. It specifies CSVEEGPRCLF.

The chain has TRBV4-3 and TRBJ2-7, with 9 bases identical to TRBD1. CDR1 is LGHNA and CDR2 is YSLEER in the germline V gene. Trimming cost V 3 bases and J 3 bases; bases outside gene matches: 6. CDR3 length: 15 residues. CDR3 DNA sequence: TGCGCCAGCAGCCAGGAGGGACAGGGCCTCTACGAGCAGTACTTC. Translated: CASSQEGQGLYEQYF.

This clone came up a few times. CDR3 bases: TGCGCCAGCAGCGGACGGACAGAGAACACCGGGGAGCTGTTTTTT. This codes for CASSGRTENTGELFF. The chain employs TRBV5-1 and TRBJ2-2; possibly TRBD1 for D (6 bases). V was cut by 4 bases and J by 1 base, with 11 bases left in between. CDR3 length: 15 amino acids. CDR1 and CDR2 from the germline V gene are SGHRS and YFSETQ.

The rearrangement joins TRBV7-6 to TRBJ1-1; 8 nucleotides match TRBD1. The trim removed 4 bases at V and 10 bases at J, leaving 5 bases unmatched. This CDR3 region has 12 residues. CDR1 SGHVS and CDR2 FNYEAQ come from the germline V gene. The DNA of the CDR3 is TGTGCCAGCAGCTCGGACAGGGCCCGAGCTTTCTTT. Translated, it gives CASSSDRARAFF.

A few counts support this clone. The chain is built from TRBV28 and TRBJ2-7; D unresolved. V was cut by 4 bases and J by 0 bases, with 13 bases left in between. The CDR3 runs 15 residues. Germline V gene data show CDR1 as MDHEN and CDR2 as SYDVKM. The CDR3 protein is CASSSPSVSSYEQYF. In DNA form, the CDR3 reads TGTGCCAGCAGTTCACCCAGCGTCAGCTCCTACGAGCAGTACTTC.

In this sample, this clone turned up a few times. One end of the junction does not line up with germline, which may come from a read error. V usage is TRBV19 and J usage is TRBJ2-1; D is uncertain. The CDR3 is made up of 14 amino acids. Germline V gene data show CDR1 as LNHDA and CDR2 as SQIVND (reference sequence). In nucleotides, the CDR3 is TGTGCCAGTAGTATAGGGAGTTGGGTCAATGTGCAGTTCTTC. Residues: CASSIGSWVNVQFF. Filled out from reference TRBV19 and TRBJ2-1, the complete variable domain reads DGGITQSPKYLFRKEGQNVTLSCEQNLNHDAMYWYRQDPGQGLRLIYYSQIVNDFQKGDIAEGYSVSREKKESFPLTVTSAQKNPTAFYLCASSIGSWVNVQFFGPGTRLTVL.